The 18 T cell receptor beta chains below come from one sample, sequenced in a study of blood T cell repertoires in COVID-19. Assay: immunoSEQ multiplex PCR; the TCRdb copy retains only in-frame clones and omits some. The table includes 110,000 to 150,000 clones, approximately 80% detected once. The sample taken for sequencing was peripheral blood. All receptors derive from a human donor in a cohort sampled during active COVID-19.

This clone was detected a few times. The chain couples TRBV11-2 to TRBJ2-1, with 14 positions matching TRBD2. After removal of 4 bases from V and 0 bases from J, the junction contained 2 bases not matched to a gene. CDR3 length equals 17 residues. Germline V gene lookup returns CDR1 SGHAT and CDR2 FQNNGV. The CDR3 DNA is TGTGCCAGCAGCTCAGGGACTAGCGGGAGCTCCTACAATGAGCAGTTCTTC. This encodes CASSSGTSGSSYNEQFF.

The chain employs TRBV3-1 (or the pseudogene TRBV3-2) and TRBJ2-5, with a tentative D call TRBD1 (6 bases). In germline, CDR1 is LGHDT, CDR2 YNNKEL (reference sequence). The CDR3 runs 14 residues. V was cut by 2 bases and J by 3 bases, with 10 bases left in between. CDR3 sequence (DNA): TGTGCCAGCAGCCAACTGGACAGAAAAGAGACCCAGTACTTC. Residues: CASSQLDRKETQYF.

The V call is TRBV2, the J call TRBJ1-1; D unclear. V was trimmed by 6 bases and J by 1 base, leaving 15 bases between them. The germline CDR1 and CDR2 sequences are SNHLY and FYNNEI. This CDR3 is built from 15 residues. CDR3 amino acids: CASSPTASGNTEAFF. The CDR3 DNA sequence: TGTGCCAGCAGCCCCACTGCCTCCGGGAACACTGAAGCTTTCTTT.

The V and J genes are TRBV25-1 and TRBJ2-1; TRBD1 is a possible D gene (6 bases). The CDR3 extends over 15 amino acids. The germline gives CDR1 MGHDK, CDR2 SYGVNS. V dropped 5 bases and J dropped 1 base, with 12 bases sitting between them. Here the CDR3 reads CASSTYDRSYNEQFF. In DNA, the CDR3 is TGTGCCAGCAGTACATACGACAGGTCCTACAATGAGCAGTTCTTC.

The chain carries TRBV7-2 and TRBJ1-2; 7 bases match TRBD1. This CDR3 has 14 residues. The J segment lost 4 bases and the V segment lost 4 bases, leaving 6 bases of the junction unmatched. Germline-derived CDR1 and CDR2 are SGHTA and FQGNSA. In DNA form, the CDR3 reads TGTGCCAGCAGCTCCCAGGGGGGTAGCTATGGCTACACCTTC. Its protein product is CASSSQGGSYGYTF.

J is TRBJ2-7 and V is TRBV3-1 (or the pseudogene TRBV3-2); possibly TRBD2 for D (5 bases). This CDR3 is built from 14 residues. Germline V gene data show CDR1 as LGHDT and CDR2 as YNNKEL (reference sequence). Trimming shortened V by 8 bases and J by 0 bases, and 14 bases separated the two germline ends. The CDR3 is CASEGQVGSYEQYV. As DNA, the CDR3 is TGTGCCAGCGAGGGCCAGGTCGGCTCCTACGAGCAGTACGTC.

The V call is TRBV2, the J call TRBJ1-2; the match to TRBD1 covers 7 bases. CDR3 length: 13 residues. V shed 6 bases and J 6 bases; nucleotides not matched to a gene: 7. The germline CDR1 and CDR2 sequences are SNHLY and FYNNEI. CDR3 in DNA: TGTGCCAGCAGGGGTGGACAGGATGATGGCTACACCTTC. Its protein product is CASRGGQDDGYTF.

The chain joins TRBV24-1 to TRBJ2-5; D is perhaps TRBD2 (6 bases). V was pared by 6 bases and J by 4 bases, with 11 bases between. Per germline, CDR1 KGHDR and CDR2 SFDVKD. The CDR3 runs to 13 residues. The CDR3 spells CATSLGGSETQYF. The DNA for the CDR3 is TGTGCCACCAGTTTGGGGGGTTCAGAGACCCAGTACTTC.

The chain carries TRBV27 and TRBJ2-3; 11 nucleotides agree with TRBD2. CDR1 MNHEY and CDR2 SMNVEV come from the germline V gene (reference sequence). This CDR3 region has 18 residues. V dropped 5 bases and J dropped 1; count of bases not matched to a gene: 11. Here the CDR3 reads CASSAPSGGPPGTDTQYF. CDR3 in DNA: TGTGCCAGCAGTGCCCCTAGCGGGGGGCCCCCGGGCACAGATACGCAGTATTTT.

This clone appeared a few times. The gene calls are TRBV15 and TRBJ2-5; D is possibly TRBD1 (6 bases). The CDR3 spans 14 residues. V dropped 4 bases and J dropped 1 base, with 10 bases sitting between them. From germline, CDR1 is LNHNV and CDR2 YYDKDF (reference sequence). This CDR3 is CATSIDRFQETQYF. CDR3 DNA: TGTGCCACCAGCATAGACAGGTTCCAAGAGACCCAGTACTTC.

For the CDR3, the DNA is TGCAGCGTTGGGTGGACAGAGAATTCACCCCTCCACTTT. This sequence encodes CSVGWTENSPLHF. The rearrangement links TRBV29-1 to TRBJ1-6, with a weak D call TRBD1 (6 bases). V gave up 4 bases and J gave up 7 bases, with 11 bases separating them. CDR3 length: 13 residues. In germline, CDR1 is SQVTM, CDR2 ANQGSEA.

This clone was counted once. Within the sample, other DNA sequences also encode this same CDR3. The gene calls are TRBV7-2 and TRBJ1-5; 7 nucleotides line up with TRBD1. V gave up 3 bases and J gave up 1 base; unmatched junction bases: 3. Germline V lookup: CDR1 SGHTA, CDR2 FQGNSA. The CDR3 sequence is 15 residues long. The CDR3 nucleotides read TGTGCCAGCAGCTTGACAGGGTTGAGCAATCAGCCCCAGCATTTT. This sequence encodes CASSLTGLSNQPQHF.

This clone was counted a few times. The chain has TRBV28 and TRBJ1-1; 7 nucleotides line up with TRBD1. This CDR3 has 14 residues. Trimming took 5 bases from V and 0 from J; bases not matched to a gene: 3. In germline, CDR1 is MDHEN, CDR2 SYDVKM. CDR3: CASSTGAMNTEAFF. As DNA, the CDR3 is TGTGCCAGCAGTACAGGGGCCATGAACACTGAAGCTTTCTTT.

The rearrangement links TRBV6-5 to TRBJ2-7; possible D gene TRBD2, 6 bases. Germline values: CDR1 MNHEY, CDR2 SVGAGI. V dropped 6 bases and J dropped 3 bases, with 12 bases sitting between them. This CDR3 region has 13 residues. The CDR3 sequence is CASREGGVYEQYV. The CDR3 nucleotides read TGTGCCAGCAGGGAGGGTGGTGTCTACGAGCAGTACGTC.

The CDR3 reads CASSIWRETEAFF. The CDR3 DNA is TGTGCCAGTAGTATCTGGAGGGAAACTGAAGCTTTCTTT. This rearrangement joins TRBV19 to TRBJ1-1; D gene unclear. This CDR3 contains 13 residues. Germline V CDR1 and CDR2: LNHDA, SQIVND (reference sequence). Deletions cut 3 bases from V and 5 bases from J, with 10 bases between.

The chain recombines TRBV13 with TRBJ2-2; 13 positions agree with TRBD2. This CDR3 has 16 residues. V trimming: 5 bases; J trimming: 6 bases; junction bases outside the gene matches: 6. Germline loops: CDR1 PRHDT, CDR2 FYEKMQ (reference sequence). Here the CDR3 reads CASSRTSGRHSGELFF. CDR3 coding DNA: TGTGCCAGCAGCCGGACTAGCGGGAGACATTCCGGGGAGCTGTTTTTT.

The chain recombines TRBV20-1 with TRBJ2-1, with D perhaps matching TRBD2 (5 bases). V lost 3 bases and J lost 7, with 13 bases in between. The CDR3 has 13 amino acids. Germline assignment: CDR1 DFQATT and CDR2 SNEGSKA (reference sequence). CDR3 protein: CSASLGSTNEQFF. The CDR3 DNA sequence: TGCAGTGCTAGTCTGGGGAGTACGAATGAGCAGTTCTTC.

The chain employs TRBV25-1 and TRBJ1-2, with 7 bases fitting TRBD1. CDR1 and CDR2 (germline): MGHDK, SYGVNS. This CDR3 contains 13 residues. V dropped 8 bases and J dropped 4; count of bases not matched to a gene: 7. CDR3 loop: CASSGTDVYGYTF. CDR3 DNA sequence: TGTGCCAGCTCAGGGACAGACGTCTATGGCTACACCTTC.